This T cell receptor (beta chain) was obtained from a study of T cell repertoires in cytomegalovirus infection. One entry per CDR3 protein results from TCRdb running MiXCR on the reads. Of about 740,000 distinct CDR3 sequences in the sample, 35% are singletons; the top ten hold around 3%. V shed 0 bases and J 6 bases; nucleotides not matched to a gene: 5. In germline, CDR1 is MGHRA, CDR2 YSYEKL. There are 14 residues in the CDR3. This chain joins TRBV4-1 and TRBJ2-7; 7 nucleotides line up with TRBD1. This TCR came from a human donor in good health (CMV status not recorded). Some clones in this sample may be carry-over from other donors' samples. The specimen was PBMCs. DNA of the CDR3: TGCGCCAGCAGCCAAGAGACAGGGATCGGCGAGCAGTACTTC. It codes for CASSQETGIGEQYF.